Below, 27 T cell receptor beta chains from the same sample are listed, as sequenced in a study of T cell responses to AZD1222 COVID-19 vaccine. Profiled with immunoSEQ multiplex PCR; TCRdb holds only in-frame clones, not every one. The table has about 130,000 clones, 88% seen once. The sample in question was peripheral blood, obtained on day 0 of MenACWY control vaccination. The receptors come from an adult in good health.

The chain is built from TRBV4-1 and TRBJ2-2; a possible D gene is TRBD2 (6 bases). Germline CDR1 is MGHRA and CDR2 is YSYEKL. This CDR3 is 16 amino acids long. V shed 1 base and J shed 7 bases, with 16 bases lying between them. Written as DNA, the CDR3 is TGCGCCAGCAGCCAAGTCACCGGGAGACGAGGCGGGGAGCTGTTTTTT. Its protein is CASSQVTGRRGGELFF.

V gene TRBV24-1 combines with J gene TRBJ2-5; D gene uncertain. The V gene lost 1 base and the J gene lost 0 bases, with 8 bases spanning the gap. This CDR3 has 15 residues. Germline CDR1 reads KGHDR; CDR2 reads SFDVKD. The CDR3 DNA is TGTGCCACCAGTGATTTTGCAAGATACCAAGAGACCCAGTACTTC. Encoded protein: CATSDFARYQETQYF.

This clone was seen a handful of times. The genes are TRBV29-1 and TRBJ1-2; D is undetermined. With 7 bases removed from V and 2 bases from J, the gap between germline ends came to 14 bases. Germline CDR1 SQVTM, CDR2 ANQGSEA. The CDR3 sequence is 13 residues long. The CDR3 spells CSGTRGVNYGYTF. The CDR3 nucleotides are TGCAGCGGCACCCGGGGAGTGAACTATGGCTACACCTTC.

V gene TRBV27 combines with J gene TRBJ2-7, with a possible D match to TRBD2 (6 bases). CDR1 is MNHEY and CDR2 is SMNVEV in the germline V gene (reference sequence). The CDR3 covers 14 residues. Trimming took off 4 bases at V and 2 bases at J, with 12 bases between the two ends. CDR3 loop: CASSSAGRPYEQYF. The CDR3 DNA is TGTGCCAGCAGTTCGGCAGGGAGGCCCTACGAGCAGTACTTC.

As regards this clone: The sample carries other DNA sequences with the same CDR3. This sequence joins TRBV7-3 and TRBJ2-3, with D unresolved. Germline loops: CDR1 SGHTA, CDR2 FQGTGA. V gave up 5 bases and J gave up 0 bases, with 6 bases separating them. The CDR3 covers 13 residues. The CDR3 DNA follows: TGTGCCAGCAGCCTTTCAAGCACAGATACGCAGTATTTT. It encodes CASSLSSTDTQYF.

This chain joins TRBV11-2 and TRBJ2-5; 9 bases are a match to TRBD2. The V gene's germline CDR1 is SGHAT and CDR2 FQNNGV. CDR3 length: 15 residues. The V segment lost 4 bases and the J segment 6 bases; nucleotides outside the gene matches: 9. The CDR3 sequence is CASSSISGSLKTQYF. The CDR3 DNA follows: TGTGCCAGCAGCTCCATTAGCGGGAGCCTGAAGACCCAGTACTTC.

This rearrangement joins TRBV2 to TRBJ1-3, with TRBD1 identical over 7 bases. CDR1 and CDR2 (germline): SNHLY, FYNNEI. V gave up 6 bases and J gave up 8 bases; unmatched junction bases: 7. The CDR3 has 13 residues. DNA of the CDR3: TGTGCCAGCAGGAGGACAGGAGCTTACACCATATATTTT. Its protein product is CASRRTGAYTIYF. The full variable domain, its missing parts supplied by reference TRBV2 and TRBJ1-3, is EPEVTQTPSHQVTQMGQEVILRCVPISNHLYFYWYRQILGQKVEFLVSFYNNEISEKSEIFDDQFSVERPDGSNFTLKIRSTKLEDSAMYFCASRRTGAYTIYFGEGSWLTVV.

The chain uses TRBV28 and TRBJ1-1; D might be TRBD1 (5 bases). This CDR3 contains 15 residues. Deletions cut 6 bases from V and 4 bases from J, with 18 bases between. Per germline, CDR1 MDHEN and CDR2 SYDVKM. The CDR3 reads CASSPNGGISTEAFF. Written as DNA, the CDR3 is TGTGCCAGCAGCCCCAACGGGGGGATAAGCACTGAAGCTTTCTTT.

The gene calls are TRBV23-1 and TRBJ1-4; 9 positions agree with TRBD1. TRBV23-1 is classed as an ORF, of uncertain function. With V trimmed by 2 bases and J by 8 bases, 12 bases remained unmatched. This CDR3 spans 17 amino acids. The CDR3 DNA is TGCGCCAGCAGTCAACGATCAGCCCGGGACAGGGAAGAAAAACTGTTTTTT. Its protein is CASSQRSARDREEKLFF.

CDR3 in DNA: TGTGCCAGCAGCTTATGGCAGGGGGCGACTGAAGCTTTCTTT. Its translation: CASSLWQGATEAFF. V is TRBV7-9 and J is TRBJ1-1, with TRBD1 matching 8 bases. This CDR3 has 14 amino acids. Germline CDR1 and CDR2: SEHNR and FQNEAQ (reference sequence). With V trimmed by 2 bases and J by 5 bases, 4 bases remained unmatched.

The chain employs TRBV11-2 and TRBJ2-2; D possibly corresponds to TRBD1 (6 bases). From germline, CDR1 is SGHAT and CDR2 FQNNGV. V dropped 5 bases and J dropped 7 bases, with 11 bases sitting between them. This CDR3 comprises 13 residues. CDR3 sequence reads: CASSHIQGGELFF. In nucleotides, the CDR3 is TGTGCCAGCAGCCATATACAGGGCGGGGAGCTGTTTTTT.

The gene calls are TRBV9 and TRBJ1-4; tentative D call: TRBD1 (5 bases). The CDR3 length is 17 residues. V was trimmed by 4 bases and J by 3 bases, leaving 19 bases between them. CDR1 SGDLS and CDR2 YYNGEE come from the germline V gene. The CDR3 DNA sequence: TGTGCCAGCAGCCATCCCGAGCGGGGCAAAGCTAATGAAAAACTGTTTTTT. Encoded protein: CASSHPERGKANEKLFF.

The gene calls are TRBV10-2 and TRBJ2-2; 8 nucleotides align to TRBD1. J lost 6 bases, V lost 3 bases, and 6 bases had no gene match. The germline V gene encodes CDR1 WSHSY and CDR2 SAAADI. The CDR3 spans 15 residues. In nucleotides, the CDR3 is TGCGCCAGCAGTGACACAGGACAGGGCCCCGGGGAGCTGTTTTTT. Translated, it gives CASSDTGQGPGELFF.

V gene TRBV9 combines with J gene TRBJ1-2; D gene ambiguous. Germline CDR1 is SGDLS and CDR2 is YYNGEE. V lost 2 bases and J lost 6, with 17 bases in between. There are 15 residues in the CDR3. The CDR3 is CASSVSKKNADGYTF. Written as DNA, the CDR3 is TGTGCCAGCAGCGTTTCGAAGAAGAATGCGGATGGCTACACCTTC.

The chain has TRBV28 and TRBJ2-7, with TRBD2 identical over 8 bases. The J segment lost 1 base and the V segment lost 2 bases, leaving 13 bases of the junction unmatched. CDR1 and CDR2 (germline): MDHEN, SYDVKM. The CDR3 length is 18 residues. In nucleotides, the CDR3 is TGTGCCAGCAGTTTACTAACTAGCGGCCCTTTGGGTTCCTACGAGCAGTACTTC. This codes for CASSLLTSGPLGSYEQYF.

This clone was picked up one time. The V call is TRBV27, the J call TRBJ2-1; the D gene is possibly TRBD2 (5 bases). V was trimmed by 3 bases and J by 9 bases, leaving 9 bases between them. Germline V lookup: CDR1 MNHEY, CDR2 SMNVEV (reference sequence). The CDR3 sequence is 12 residues long. CDR3 sequence: CASSLDRGEQFF. Written as DNA, the CDR3 is TGTGCCAGCAGTTTGGATCGGGGTGAGCAGTTCTTC.

The rearrangement links TRBV29-1 to TRBJ2-3; no clear D gene. The CDR3 is made up of 12 amino acids. Trimming stripped 7 bases from V and 0 bases from J, with 8 bases between. Germline V lookup: CDR1 SQVTM, CDR2 ANQGSEA. The CDR3, as DNA: TGCAGCGCGAGACACAGCACAGATACGCAGTATTTT. Translating gives CSARHSTDTQYF.

This chain joins TRBV7-9 and TRBJ1-2, with D unclear. Germline V lookup: CDR1 SEHNR, CDR2 FQNEAQ (reference sequence). The V end was cut by 2 bases, the J end by 8 bases, with 15 bases between. The length of the CDR3 is 14 residues. CDR3 bases: TGTGCCAGCAGCTTAACCGGGCCAGACGTCGGCTACACCTTC. This translates into CASSLTGPDVGYTF. Complete variable domain (other parts from reference TRBV7-9 and TRBJ1-2): DTGVSQNPRHKITKRGQNVTFRCDPISEHNRLYWYRQTLGQGPEFLTYFQNEAQLEKSRLLSDRFSAERPKGSFSTLEIQRTEQGDSAMYLCASSLTGPDVGYTFGSGTRLTVV.

The chain combines TRBV27 with TRBJ1-1, with D perhaps TRBD1 (5 bases). Germline CDR1 MNHEY, CDR2 SMNVEV (reference sequence). The CDR3 totals 12 residues. V gave up 6 bases and J gave up 11 bases, with 16 bases separating them. The CDR3 DNA is TGTGCCAGCAGCTCCAAACGGGGGGGGGCTTTCTTT. As protein: CASSSKRGGAFF.

The J gene is TRBJ2-7, the V gene TRBV5-1; 10 bases agree with TRBD1. From germline, CDR1 is SGHRS and CDR2 YFSETQ. The CDR3 loop spans 15 amino acids. Germline trimming cut 8 bases from V and 1 base from J; bases unmatched to any gene: 9. CDR3 DNA sequence: TGCGCCAGTCAAGAACCGGGACAGGGGTCCTACGAGCAGTACTTC. Translated, it gives CASQEPGQGSYEQYF.

The chain couples TRBV3-1 (or the pseudogene TRBV3-2) to TRBJ2-4; TRBD2 might be the D (7 bases). The V end was cut by 0 bases, the J end by 0 bases, with 15 bases between. From germline, CDR1 is LGHDT and CDR2 YNNKEL (reference sequence). The CDR3 consists of 18 residues. DNA for the CDR3: TGTGCCAGCAGCCAAGACTACAGGGACTATGGAGCCAAAAACATTCAGTACTTC. Its protein product is CASSQDYRDYGAKNIQYF.

The rearrangement uses TRBV6-5 and TRBJ2-7, with 7 bases fitting TRBD2. CDR1 is MNHEY and CDR2 is SVGAGI in the germline V gene. CDR3 length equals 14 residues. V lost 5 bases to trimming and J lost 6 bases; unmatched junction nucleotides: 10. The CDR3, as DNA: TGTGCCAGCAGTCGGTCGACTAGCATGGGCGAGCAGTACTTC. Its translation is CASSRSTSMGEQYF.

The chain combines TRBV25-1 with TRBJ2-1, with D maybe TRBD2 (6 bases). The V and J ends lost 3 bases and 6 bases respectively, with 21 bases between them. The CDR3 sequence is 17 residues long. The V gene's germline CDR1 is MGHDK and CDR2 SYGVNS. The CDR3 region is CASSDPPSAPAGNEQFF. In nucleotides, the CDR3 is TGTGCCAGCAGTGATCCACCCTCGGCCCCAGCGGGCAATGAGCAGTTCTTC. Full variable domain (remainder filled in from reference TRBV25-1 and TRBJ2-1): EADIYQTPRYLVIGTGKKITLECSQTMGHDKMYWYQQDPGMELHLIHYSYGVNSTEKGDLSSESTVSRIRTEHFPLTLESARPSHTSQYLCASSDPPSAPAGNEQFFGPGTRLTVL.

This clone was recorded a few times. This sequence joins TRBV28 and TRBJ1-2; D perhaps matches TRBD1 (5 bases). The germline CDR1 and CDR2 sequences are MDHEN and SYDVKM. The CDR3 contains 15 residues. The ends were cut back, 4 bases at V and 5 bases at J, with 17 bases in the middle. CDR3 in DNA: TGTGCCAGCAGTTCCGGGGGGGACCTCGGGTATGGCTACACCTTC. It translates to CASSSGGDLGYGYTF.

This sequence joins TRBV27 and TRBJ1-2; TRBD1 matches 10 bases. The CDR3 sequence is 15 residues long. V lost 2 bases to trimming and J lost 9 bases; unmatched junction nucleotides: 9. Germline loops: CDR1 MNHEY, CDR2 SMNVEV (reference sequence). CDR3: CASSLMTGGTLSYTF. The CDR3 bases are TGTGCCAGCAGTTTAATGACAGGGGGCACACTAAGCTACACCTTC.

The rearrangement links TRBV15 to TRBJ2-3, with D possibly being TRBD2 (5 bases). The CDR3 is 15 residues long. Looked up from germline, CDR1 is LNHNV and CDR2 is YYDKDF (reference sequence). V lost 0 bases, J lost 9 bases, and 16 bases lay in between. CDR3 in DNA: TGTGCCACCAGCAGAGATATCGGTGGGGAGAGGACGCAGTATTTT. It yields the protein CATSRDIGGERTQYF.

The rearrangement uses TRBV27 and TRBJ1-1; D unclear. The length of the CDR3 is 13 residues. CDR1 and CDR2 from the germline V gene are MNHEY and SMNVEV (reference sequence). The V and J ends lost 0 bases and 12 bases respectively, with 14 bases between them. The CDR3 region is CASSLSSRVRTFF. In nucleotides, the CDR3 is TGTGCCAGCAGTTTATCTTCCCGGGTTCGGACTTTCTTT.